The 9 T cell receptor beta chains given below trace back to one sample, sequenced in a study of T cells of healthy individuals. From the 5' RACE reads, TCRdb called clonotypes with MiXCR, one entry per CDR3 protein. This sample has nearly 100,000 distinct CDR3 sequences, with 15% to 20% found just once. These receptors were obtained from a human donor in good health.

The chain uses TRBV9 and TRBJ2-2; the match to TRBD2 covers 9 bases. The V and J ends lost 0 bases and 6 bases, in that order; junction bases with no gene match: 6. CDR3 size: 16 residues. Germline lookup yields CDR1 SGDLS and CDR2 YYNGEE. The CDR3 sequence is CASSVGASGAPGELFF. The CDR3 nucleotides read TGTGCCAGCAGCGTAGGGGCTAGCGGGGCCCCCGGGGAGCTGTTTTTT.

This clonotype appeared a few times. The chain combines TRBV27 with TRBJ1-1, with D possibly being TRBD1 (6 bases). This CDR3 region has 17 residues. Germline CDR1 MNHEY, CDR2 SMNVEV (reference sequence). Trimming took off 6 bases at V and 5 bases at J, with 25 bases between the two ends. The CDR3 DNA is TGTGCCAGCAGCCGGTGGGGAGTTCGACTAGGGGGGACTGAAGCTTTCTTT. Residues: CASSRWGVRLGGTEAFF.

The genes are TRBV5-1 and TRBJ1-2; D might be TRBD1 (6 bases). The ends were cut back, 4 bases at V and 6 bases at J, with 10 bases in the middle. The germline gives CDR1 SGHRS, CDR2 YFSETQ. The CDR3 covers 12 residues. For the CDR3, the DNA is TGCGCCAGCAGCCCACAGGGAGATGGCTACACCTTC. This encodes CASSPQGDGYTF.

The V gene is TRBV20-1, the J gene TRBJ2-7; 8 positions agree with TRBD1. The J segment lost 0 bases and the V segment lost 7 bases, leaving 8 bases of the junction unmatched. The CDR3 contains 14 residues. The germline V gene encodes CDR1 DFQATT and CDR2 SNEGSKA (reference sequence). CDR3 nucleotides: TGCAGTGTTATAGGACAGGGAGACTCCTACGAGCAGTACTTC. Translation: CSVIGQGDSYEQYF.

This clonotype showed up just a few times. CDR3 loop: CASSFGQGGAFF. The CDR3 nucleotides are TGTGCCAGCAGTTTCGGACAGGGGGGAGCTTTCTTT. J is TRBJ1-1 and V is TRBV12-3 or TRBV12-4; the match to TRBD1 covers 10 bases. V was pared by 3 bases and J by 10 bases, with 2 bases of the junction left unmatched. This CDR3 is built from 12 residues.

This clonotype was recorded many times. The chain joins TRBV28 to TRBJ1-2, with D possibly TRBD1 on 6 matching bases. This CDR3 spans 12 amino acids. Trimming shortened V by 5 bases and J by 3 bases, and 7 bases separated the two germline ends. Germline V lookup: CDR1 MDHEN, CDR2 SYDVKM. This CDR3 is CASSTGYYGYTF. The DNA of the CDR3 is TGTGCCAGCAGTACAGGGTACTATGGCTACACCTTC.

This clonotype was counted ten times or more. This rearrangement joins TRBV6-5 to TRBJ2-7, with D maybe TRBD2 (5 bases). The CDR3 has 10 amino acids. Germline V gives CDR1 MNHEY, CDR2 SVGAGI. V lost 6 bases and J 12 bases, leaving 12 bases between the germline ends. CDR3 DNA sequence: TGTGCCAGCAGCCAAGGGAGAAGGTACTTC. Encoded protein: CASSQGRRYF.

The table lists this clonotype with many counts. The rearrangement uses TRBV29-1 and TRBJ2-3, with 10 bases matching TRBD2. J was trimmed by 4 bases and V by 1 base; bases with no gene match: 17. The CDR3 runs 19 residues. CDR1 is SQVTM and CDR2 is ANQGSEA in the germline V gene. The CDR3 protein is CSVEAPRISSGSLSDTQYF. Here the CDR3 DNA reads TGCAGCGTTGAAGCCCCCCGGATATCTAGCGGGAGTCTCTCAGATACGCAGTATTTT.

This CDR3 reads CASSYGTASTDTQYF. Here the CDR3 DNA reads TGTGCCAGCAGCTACGGGACGGCGAGCACAGATACGCAGTATTTT. The rearrangement links TRBV2 to TRBJ2-3, with D perhaps assigned TRBD1 or TRBD2 (5 bases each). Trimming took off 6 bases at V and 0 bases at J, with 13 bases between the two ends. The CDR3 covers 15 residues. Germline-derived CDR1 and CDR2 are SNHLY and FYNNEI.